This T cell receptor (beta chain) was sequenced during a study of monozygotic twins with inflammatory bowel disease. Whole-study findings and limits: A lone strong IBD-associated signal or clonotype found no support. Clonotype sharing was lower in IBD patients than healthy twins, most markedly with disease activity.

cDNA was made in eight separate reactions per sample. Template switching introduced UMIs that contain a 6-nucleotide sample barcode. No DNA is given; TCRdb re-called the 5' RACE reads and lists each CDR3 protein once. The table counts 400,000 to 500,000 distinct CDR3 sequences; roughly 2.5% lies in the top ten. The CDR3 sequence is 12 residues long. Looked up from germline, CDR1 is SGHRS and CDR2 is YFSETQ. With respect to this clonotype: What it binds is unknown.

This chain connects TRBV5-1 to TRBJ2-7. This receptor was taken from a human donor with ulcerative colitis or Crohn's disease, or a healthy co-twin of an affected twin (not recorded which). The specimen sequenced was blood. This CDR3 is CASSVNSYEQYF.